These 17 T cell receptor beta chains came from one sample sequenced in a study of cytomegalovirus exposure and HLA in healthy donors. PCR primers comprised 60 Vbeta and 13 Jbeta primers. The assay was immunoSEQ multiplex PCR, and TCRdb's table has in-frame clones only and misses some. In the table there are tens of thousands of clones, 82% of which are singletons. The sequenced sample consisted of PBMCs. Receptors were obtained from a man over 45 in good health and CMV-seronegative.

The gene calls are TRBV18 and TRBJ2-7, with a tentative D call TRBD1 (6 bases). CDR3 length: 14 residues. Germline V gene lookup returns CDR1 KGHSH and CDR2 LQKENI. Trimming removed 4 bases from V and 0 bases from J, with 10 bases in between. CDR3 sequence: CASSRGQSSYEQYF. Here the CDR3 DNA reads TGTGCCAGCTCACGAGGACAGAGCTCCTACGAGCAGTACTTC. The variable domain in full, with the rest retrieved from reference TRBV18 and TRBJ2-7, is NAGVMQNPRHLVRRRGQEARLRCSPMKGHSHVYWYRQLPEEGLKFMVYLQKENIIDESGMPKERFSAEFPKEGPSILRIQQVVRGDSAAYFCASSRGQSSYEQYFGPGTRLTVT.

This chain connects TRBV10-3 to TRBJ2-7, with 9 bases identical to TRBD1. The CDR3 contains 17 residues. CDR1 and CDR2 (germline): ENHRY, SYGVKD. The junction had 13 bases not matched to a gene; V was cut back by 3 bases and J by 4 bases. CDR3 amino acids: CAISELKEDRGSYEQYF. CDR3 coding DNA: TGTGCCATCAGTGAATTAAAGGAGGACAGGGGCTCTTACGAGCAGTACTTC.

This rearrangement joins TRBV15 to TRBJ2-2; D possibly corresponds to TRBD1 (6 bases). CDR1 is LNHNV, CDR2 YYDKDF, per germline (reference sequence). V was clipped by 6 bases and J by 1 base, with 6 bases between them. The CDR3 spans 13 residues. This CDR3 is CATRGQNTGELFF. CDR3 DNA: TGTGCCACCAGGGGACAGAACACCGGGGAGCTGTTTTTT.

The CDR3 DNA follows: TGTGCCAGCAGTGAAGGGACCCACCAGCGGGGCTACACCTTC. It codes for CASSEGTHQRGYTF. This sequence joins TRBV6-1 and TRBJ1-2; unclear D gene. This CDR3 spans 14 amino acids. Trimming left V 1 base short and J 8 bases short, with 14 bases between. Germline V lookup: CDR1 MNHNS, CDR2 SASEGT.

This clone has only one observation. This CDR3 is also generated by other DNA sequences in the sample. The chain uses TRBV5-1 and TRBJ2-1; tentatively, D is TRBD1 (6 bases). CDR1 is SGHRS and CDR2 is YFSETQ in the germline V gene. This CDR3 contains 15 residues. Between the trimmed V and J ends, which lost 0 bases and 0 bases, there was a span of 7 bases. DNA of the CDR3: TGCGCCAGCAGCTTGGGGGGACACTCCTACAATGAGCAGTTCTTC. Translating it yields CASSLGGHSYNEQFF.

The J gene is TRBJ2-7, the V gene TRBV25-1; D remains ambiguous. Between the trimmed V and J ends, which lost 1 base and 0 bases, there was a span of 13 bases. CDR1 MGHDK and CDR2 SYGVNS come from the germline V gene. This CDR3 has 16 amino acids. The DNA of the CDR3 is TGTGCCAGCAGTGAATTCCGTTCCGGAGTCTCCTACGAGCAGTACTTC. Translating it yields CASSEFRSGVSYEQYF.

V is TRBV4-3 and J is TRBJ2-7; D possibly corresponds to TRBD1 (5 bases). The ends were cut back, 1 base at V and 3 bases at J, with 13 bases in the middle. Germline V gene sequence: CDR1 LGHNA, CDR2 YSLEER. This CDR3 contains 15 residues. CDR3 bases: TGCGCCAGCAGCCAAGTCTGGGGCATCCTCTACGAGCAGTACTTC. Protein sequence: CASSQVWGILYEQYF.

This chain's CDR3 is CSVEVGHVNTEAFF. The CDR3, as DNA: TGCAGCGTTGAAGTCGGACACGTGAACACTGAAGCTTTCTTT. The gene calls are TRBV29-1 and TRBJ1-1; possibly TRBD1 for D (5 bases). V shed 1 base and J shed 0 bases, with 9 bases lying between them. This CDR3 region has 14 residues. Germline CDR1 reads SQVTM; CDR2 reads ANQGSEA. Together with reference TRBV29-1 and TRBJ1-1, the CDR3 gives the full variable domain: SAVISQKPSRDICQRGTSLTIQCQVDSQVTMMFWYRQQPGQSLTLIATANQGSEATYESGFVIDKFPISRPNLTFSTLTVSNMSPEDSSIYLCSVEVGHVNTEAFFGQGTRLTVV.

This clone has only one observation. The V and J genes are TRBV6-5 and TRBJ1-5; the D is unclear. The CDR3 is made up of 14 amino acids. V lost 5 bases, J lost 4 bases, and 12 bases lay in between. CDR1 is MNHEY, CDR2 SVGAGI, per germline. CDR3 sequence reads: CASSAYSPNQPQHF. The CDR3 DNA reads TGTGCCAGCAGTGCCTATAGCCCGAATCAGCCCCAGCATTTT.

This rearrangement joins TRBV29-1 to TRBJ1-1, with D perhaps matching TRBD1 (6 bases). The V gene lost 2 bases and the J gene lost 11 bases, with 15 bases spanning the gap. CDR3 size: 12 residues. Looked up from germline, CDR1 is SQVTM and CDR2 is ANQGSEA. CDR3 nucleotides: TGCAGCGTTGAATATAACAGGGCTGGGGCTTTCTTT. It yields the protein CSVEYNRAGAFF.

The chain uses TRBV9 and TRBJ1-2; D unclear. The V gene lost 0 bases and the J gene lost 8 bases, with 17 bases spanning the gap. In germline, CDR1 is SGDLS, CDR2 YYNGEE. The CDR3 runs to 15 residues. CDR3 coding DNA: TGTGCCAGCAGCGTAGGTTCGAATCGAGCGGGCGGCTACACCTTC. This encodes CASSVGSNRAGGYTF.

V usage is TRBV30 and J usage is TRBJ2-5, with 11 nucleotides matching TRBD2. J gave up 1 base and V 3 bases, and 4 bases lay outside the gene matches. The CDR3 is 15 amino acids. From germline, CDR1 is GTSNPN and CDR2 SVGIG (reference sequence). CDR3: CAWSRGLAVQETQYF. CDR3 DNA sequence: TGTGCCTGGAGCAGGGGACTAGCGGTCCAAGAGACCCAGTACTTC. Using reference TRBV30 and TRBJ2-5 for the parts outside the CDR3, the full variable domain is SQTIHQWPATLVQPVGSPLSLECTVEGTSNPNLYWYRQAAGRGLQLLFYSVGIGQISSEVPQNLSASRPQDRQFILSSKKLLLSDSGFYLCAWSRGLAVQETQYFGPGTRLLVL.

The J gene is TRBJ2-1, the V gene TRBV11-2; D is possibly TRBD2 (5 bases). Germline loops: CDR1 SGHAT, CDR2 FQNNGV. The ends were cut back, 2 bases at V and 1 base at J, with 15 bases in the middle. This CDR3 spans 17 amino acids. The CDR3 sequence: CASSLPAGGDSYNEQFF. The DNA of the CDR3 is TGTGCCAGCAGCTTACCGGCGGGTGGGGATTCCTACAATGAGCAGTTCTTC.

This clone was found once. The rearrangement links TRBV18 to TRBJ1-4, with D possibly being TRBD1 (6 bases). The V end was cut by 3 bases, the J end by 5 bases, with 13 bases between. Germline lookup yields CDR1 KGHSH and CDR2 LQKENI. This CDR3 is 15 amino acids long. CDR3 sequence: CASSPRQVPNEKLFF. The CDR3 bases are TGTGCCAGCTCACCCCGACAGGTACCCAATGAAAAACTGTTTTTT. The entire variable domain, with the rest obtained from reference TRBV18 and TRBJ1-4, is as follows: NAGVMQNPRHLVRRRGQEARLRCSPMKGHSHVYWYRQLPEEGLKFMVYLQKENIIDESGMPKERFSAEFPKEGPSILRIQQVVRGDSAAYFCASSPRQVPNEKLFFGSGTQLSVL.

In this sample, this clone turned up once. The gene calls are TRBV2 and TRBJ1-5, with 9 bases matching TRBD1. V shed 3 bases and J 4 bases; nucleotides not matched to a gene: 7. Germline CDR1 is SNHLY and CDR2 is FYNNEI. This CDR3 is built from 16 residues. The CDR3, as DNA: TGTGCCAGCAGTGACCCGACAGGGGGGGTAAATCAGCCCCAGCATTTT. Translation: CASSDPTGGVNQPQHF.

This rearrangement joins TRBV30 to TRBJ2-5, with 16 nucleotides matching TRBD2. The germline gives CDR1 GTSNPN, CDR2 SVGIG (reference sequence). The CDR3 has 17 amino acids. V lost 2 bases to trimming and J lost 1 base; unmatched junction nucleotides: 4. The CDR3 protein is CAWSQGLAGGFQETQYF. In DNA form, the CDR3 reads TGTGCCTGGAGTCAGGGACTAGCGGGAGGGTTCCAAGAGACCCAGTACTTC.

The CDR3 sequence is CASSSIGGPEADTQYF. Here the CDR3 DNA reads TGCGCCAGCAGCTCTATCGGGGGGCCAGAGGCAGATACGCAGTATTTT. V gene TRBV4-1 combines with J gene TRBJ2-3, with D maybe TRBD2 (7 bases). Germline V lookup: CDR1 MGHRA, CDR2 YSYEKL. The CDR3 is made up of 16 amino acids. Trimming shortened V by 5 bases and J by 4 bases, and 19 bases separated the two germline ends.